This TCR beta chain was captured by sequencing in a study of CD4 T cells in relation to SARS-CoV-2 and coronaviruses. V lost 0 bases to trimming and J lost 3 bases, with 3 bases between them. The CDR3 consists of 13 residues. Germline CDR1 SGHNT, CDR2 YYREEE (reference sequence). CD4+ T cells from unexposed donors were obtained before the COVID-19 pandemic (2011-2018). The cells were cultured for approximately 10 days before CD4+ T cells were isolated. Comment on this clone: The antigen remains undetermined.

The data were produced by immunoSEQ multiplex PCR, yet TCRdb's version contains in-frame clones alone and is incomplete. The data contain 20,000 to 25,000 clones, around 72% of them singletons. The chain recombines TRBV5-4 with TRBJ1-4; D remains unclear. Sequencing was performed on CD4+ T cells from PBMCs, cultured in vitro. The clonotype originates from a human donor in good health. Here the CDR3 reads CASSLVPNEKLFF. The CDR3 bases are TGTGCCAGCAGCTTGGTCCCTAATGAAAAACTGTTTTTT.